Below, 27 T cell receptor beta chains from the same sample are listed, as sequenced in a study of OX40 agonist ivuxolimab in advanced cancers. Using immunoSEQ multiplex PCR, the repertoire was profiled, and TCRdb retains in-frame clones only, with some absent. The sample shows some 69,000 clones, 89% of them seen only once. Sequences were derived from CD4+ or CD8+ T cells sorted from blood, sampled in a trial of the OX40 agonist ivuxolimab. All receptors come from an adult with an advanced solid tumor such as melanoma, head and neck, liver or kidney cancer.

The chain joins TRBV9 to TRBJ1-6; D is uncertain. V lost 4 bases and J 10 bases, leaving 18 bases between the germline ends. There are 15 residues in the CDR3. CDR1 and CDR2 from the germline V gene are SGDLS and YYNGEE. The CDR3 is CASSFNSDRWSPLHF. For the CDR3, the DNA is TGTGCCAGCAGCTTCAACAGTGATCGGTGGTCACCCCTCCACTTT.

The chain employs TRBV6-7 and TRBJ1-5; D is uncertain. TRBV6-7 is an open reading frame, and its role is uncertain. CDR3 length equals 15 residues. V was trimmed by 0 bases and J by 0 bases, leaving 6 bases between them. The CDR3 nucleotides are TGTGCCAGCAGTTACTCAAATCATAGCAATCAGCCCCAGCATTTT. Its translation: CASSYSNHSNQPQHF.

A single count supports this clone. Here the CDR3 reads CASSPQATGRGENTEAFF. The DNA for the CDR3 is TGTGCCAGCTCACCCCAGGCGACAGGCCGAGGGGAGAACACTGAAGCTTTCTTT. The gene calls are TRBV18 and TRBJ1-1; TRBD1 might be the D (6 bases). Per the germline V gene, CDR1 is KGHSH and CDR2 is LQKENI. Trimming took off 3 bases at V and 1 base at J, with 21 bases between the two ends. The CDR3 contains 18 residues.

This sequence joins TRBV6-6 and TRBJ2-7; no clear D gene. The CDR3 is made up of 11 amino acids. V lost 5 bases and J 4 bases, leaving 6 bases between the germline ends. Germline CDR1 is MNHNY and CDR2 is SVGAGI (reference sequence). The CDR3: CASSRKYEQYF. The CDR3 bases are TGTGCCAGCAGTCGCAAATACGAGCAGTACTTC.

This clone was found a few times. This rearrangement joins TRBV18 to TRBJ1-1; the D gene is possibly TRBD1 (5 bases). The CDR3 runs 17 residues. Trimming stripped 1 base from V and 0 bases from J, with 15 bases between. Germline CDR1 KGHSH, CDR2 LQKENI. CDR3 protein: CASSPRRMRQMNTEAFF. The CDR3 DNA is TGTGCCAGCTCACCACGGAGGATGAGACAGATGAACACTGAAGCTTTCTTT.

The rearrangement uses TRBV7-8 and TRBJ2-3; tentative D call: TRBD2 (5 bases). Trimming took off 3 bases at V and 5 bases at J, with 12 bases between the two ends. Germline CDR1 reads SGHVS; CDR2 reads FQNEAQ. There are 14 residues in the CDR3. CDR3 nucleotide sequence: TGTGCCAGCAGCTTGTCTAGCCAAGGAGATACGCAGTATTTT. It is translated as CASSLSSQGDTQYF.

The DNA for the CDR3 is TGTGCCAGCAGTGAGGGGACAGGACCGTTTCATGAGCAGTTCTTC. Translating it yields CASSEGTGPFHEQFF. The V call is TRBV25-1, the J call TRBJ2-1; 8 bases fit TRBD1. V was clipped by 3 bases and J by 8 bases; unmatched bases: 9. The CDR3 is 15 amino acids. CDR1 is MGHDK, CDR2 SYGVNS, per germline.

The chain links TRBV10-3 to TRBJ2-3; 7 bases align to TRBD2. The CDR3 consists of 16 residues. V shed 5 bases and J 0 bases; nucleotides not matched to a gene: 8. Germline V CDR1 and CDR2: ENHRY, SYGVKD. This CDR3 reads CAISTNSGLSTDTQYF. CDR3 DNA: TGTGCCATCAGTACTAATAGCGGGCTGAGCACAGATACGCAGTATTTT.

The chain recombines TRBV5-4 with TRBJ2-2; 8 bases are shared with TRBD1. CDR1 is SGHNT, CDR2 YYREEE, per germline (reference sequence). The V segment lost 4 bases and the J segment 12 bases; nucleotides outside the gene matches: 11. The CDR3 contains 14 residues. The CDR3 region is CASSDPDRGVKLFF. DNA of the CDR3: TGTGCCAGCAGCGACCCTGACAGGGGAGTGAAGCTGTTTTTT.

The count of this clone is one. The rearrangement links TRBV7-3 to TRBJ2-2; 14 bases align to TRBD2. Germline loops: CDR1 SGHTA, CDR2 FQGTGA. The CDR3 spans 18 residues. The junction had 6 bases not matched to a gene; V was cut back by 5 bases and J by 1 base. The CDR3 DNA is TGTGCCAGCAGCCCTGGACTAGCGGGAGGCCTGAACACCGGGGAGCTGTTTTTT. It encodes CASSPGLAGGLNTGELFF. The full variable domain, completed using reference TRBV7-3 and TRBJ2-2, is GAGVSQTPSNKVTEKGKYVELRCDPISGHTALYWYRQSLGQGPEFLIYFQGTGAADDSGLPNDRFFAVRPEGSVSTLKIQRTERGDSAVYLCASSPGLAGGLNTGELFFGEGSRLTVL.

As DNA, the CDR3 is TGTGCCAGCAGCGTTGGCCTTTGGAACGATACGCAGTATTTT. Translation gives CASSVGLWNDTQYF. This chain links TRBV9 with TRBJ2-3, with D unclear. Germline CDR1 and CDR2: SGDLS and YYNGEE. The CDR3 is made up of 14 amino acids. V was shortened by 2 bases and J by 6 bases, with 13 bases between the two germline ends.

This chain joins TRBV6-1 and TRBJ2-7; a weak D match, TRBD2 (6 bases). V lost 2 bases, J lost 8 bases, and 25 bases lay in between. The CDR3 runs to 17 residues. Germline V gene lookup returns CDR1 MNHNS and CDR2 SASEGT. CDR3 in amino acids: CASSENSALPEAGKQYF. The CDR3 coding sequence is TGTGCCAGCAGTGAAAATTCGGCTCTCCCCGAAGCGGGTAAGCAGTACTTC.

The chain links TRBV11-1 to TRBJ1-2, with D perhaps matching TRBD1 (6 bases). V was trimmed by 4 bases and J by 2 bases, leaving 8 bases between them. This CDR3 is built from 13 residues. The germline gives CDR1 SGHAT, CDR2 FQDESV (reference sequence). The CDR3, as DNA: TGTGCCAGCAGCTCCGGACAGAACTATGGCTACACCTTC. Translating it yields CASSSGQNYGYTF.

As regards this clone: The same CDR3 also results from other DNA sequences found in this sample. The chain is built from TRBV6-5 and TRBJ2-3; 12 bases map to TRBD2. CDR1 MNHEY and CDR2 SVGAGI come from the germline V gene. The CDR3 is 16 amino acids. V shed 4 bases, J shed 5 bases, and the junction held 7 bases outside the gene matches. The CDR3 sequence is CASSSRLAGDRDTQYF. The CDR3 DNA reads TGTGCCAGCAGTTCCCGACTAGCGGGAGACAGAGATACGCAGTATTTT.

The genes are TRBV25-1 and TRBJ1-5, with a weak D call TRBD1 (5 bases). Trimming removed 3 bases at V and 3 bases at J, with 15 bases between. This CDR3 has 16 amino acids. CDR1 and CDR2 (germline): MGHDK, SYGVNS. The CDR3 DNA sequence: TGTGCCAGCAGTGATAGGTCCGGAGGGGCCAATCAGCCCCAGCATTTT. Amino acid sequence: CASSDRSGGANQPQHF. The full variable domain, completed using reference TRBV25-1 and TRBJ1-5, is EADIYQTPRYLVIGTGKKITLECSQTMGHDKMYWYQQDPGMELHLIHYSYGVNSTEKGDLSSESTVSRIRTEHFPLTLESARPSHTSQYLCASSDRSGGANQPQHFGDGTRLSIL.

The genes are TRBV7-2 and TRBJ2-7, with a weak D call TRBD1 (6 bases). The CDR3 is 14 amino acids. Trimming shortened V by 3 bases and J by 7 bases, and 16 bases separated the two germline ends. CDR1 is SGHTA, CDR2 FQGNSA, per germline. CDR3 nucleotides: TGTGCCAGCAGCTTGGGACACATCCTCGGGGAGCAGTACTTC. Translation: CASSLGHILGEQYF.

A single count supports this clone. This chain connects TRBV15 to TRBJ2-7, with 7 bases matching TRBD2. V gave up 0 bases and J gave up 4 bases; unmatched junction bases: 3. This CDR3 region has 14 residues. Germline V CDR1 and CDR2: LNHNV, YYDKDF (reference sequence). CDR3 amino acids: CATSREGSGYEQYF. The CDR3 coding sequence is TGTGCCACCAGCAGAGAAGGTAGCGGGTACGAGCAGTACTTC.

V and J are TRBV5-1 and TRBJ1-5; 8 nucleotides agree with TRBD1. This CDR3 has 15 residues. V lost 3 bases to trimming and J lost 8 bases; unmatched junction nucleotides: 10. Germline values: CDR1 SGHRS, CDR2 YFSETQ. The CDR3: CASSWGDRGEEPQHF. Here the CDR3 DNA reads TGCGCCAGCAGCTGGGGTGACAGGGGAGAGGAGCCCCAGCATTTT. The full variable domain, completed using reference TRBV5-1 and TRBJ1-5, is KAGVTQTPRYLIKTRGQQVTLSCSPISGHRSVSWYQQTPGQGLQFLFEYFSETQRNKGNFPGRFSGRQFSNSRSEMNVSTLELGDSALYLCASSWGDRGEEPQHFGDGTRLSIL.

The rearrangement links TRBV6-6 to TRBJ2-2; 8 bases are a match to TRBD2. Germline V gene data show CDR1 as MNHNY and CDR2 as SVGAGI (reference sequence). The CDR3 is 14 residues long. V lost 7 bases, J lost 6 bases, and 7 bases stayed unmatched. CDR3 sequence: CASNPAGVAGELFF. CDR3 DNA: TGTGCCAGCAACCCAGCGGGAGTGGCCGGGGAGCTGTTTTTT.

There are a few counts of this clone. This sequence joins TRBV28 and TRBJ2-4; perhaps D is TRBD1 or TRBD2 (5 bases each). The CDR3 length is 14 residues. Germline V gives CDR1 MDHEN, CDR2 SYDVKM. Trimming shortened V by 7 bases and J by 5 bases, and 15 bases separated the two germline ends. CDR3 nucleotide sequence: TGTGCCAGCACCCCTGTTGGGACGGAAAACATTCAGTACTTC. Protein product: CASTPVGTENIQYF. The full variable domain, with the rest looked up from reference TRBV28 and TRBJ2-4, is DVKVTQSSRYLVKRTGEKVFLECVQDMDHENMFWYRQDPGLGLRLIYFSYDVKMKEKGDIPEGYSVSREKKERFSLILESASTNQTSMYLCASTPVGTENIQYFGAGTRLSVL.

The chain couples TRBV5-1 to TRBJ2-5; D possibly corresponds to TRBD2 (6 bases). The CDR3 spans 15 residues. Trimming took 2 bases from V and 0 from J, leaving 11 bases between them. Germline V gene lookup returns CDR1 SGHRS and CDR2 YFSETQ. The CDR3 nucleotides are TGCGCCAGCAGCTTTGTCGGGAGAAACCAAGAGACCCAGTACTTC. Its translation: CASSFVGRNQETQYF.

The V call is TRBV9, the J call TRBJ1-1; D gene unclear. CDR3 length: 13 amino acids. V lost 6 bases, J lost 0 bases, and 9 bases lay in between. The germline V gene encodes CDR1 SGDLS and CDR2 YYNGEE. The CDR3 DNA follows: TGTGCCAGCACCAGGCTGATGAACACTGAAGCTTTCTTT. It encodes CASTRLMNTEAFF.

The chain recombines TRBV19 with TRBJ2-5; perhaps TRBD1 as D (5 bases). V lost 5 bases to trimming and J lost 0 bases, with 16 bases between them. Germline CDR1 is LNHDA and CDR2 is SQIVND (reference sequence). The CDR3 is 16 residues long. DNA of the CDR3: TGTGCCAGTAGTGCGCAGGGTAGAGACTACCAAGAGACCCAGTACTTC. This gives the protein CASSAQGRDYQETQYF.

In regard to this clone: Germline is not matched at one junction end, which may reflect a read error. The chain is built from TRBV7-3 and TRBJ2-1; the D is unclear. The germline gives CDR1 SGHTA, CDR2 FQGTGA. This CDR3 is 13 amino acids long. The CDR3 nucleotides read TGTGCCAGCAGCTTAACAGTCTACGATGAGCAGTTCTTC. This codes for CASSLTVYDEQFF.

The chain combines TRBV14 with TRBJ2-7; tentatively, D is TRBD1 (7 bases). The germline V gene encodes CDR1 SGHDN and CDR2 FVKESK. With 1 base removed from V and 6 bases from J, the gap between germline ends came to 25 bases. CDR3 size: 18 residues. CDR3 residues: CASSQVTLRGGTDLEQYF. In DNA form, the CDR3 reads TGTGCCAGCAGCCAAGTTACCTTACGGGGCGGGACAGACCTCGAGCAGTACTTC. Full variable domain (remainder filled in from reference TRBV14 and TRBJ2-7): EAGVTQFPSHSVIEKGQTVTLRCDPISGHDNLYWYRRVMGKEIKFLLHFVKESKQDESGMPNNRFLAERTGGTYSTLKVQPAELEDSGVYFCASSQVTLRGGTDLEQYFGPGTRLTVT.

This clone was seen more than once but under ten times. This chain links TRBV4-2 with TRBJ1-5; D perhaps matches TRBD1 (5 bases). Germline loops: CDR1 LGHNA, CDR2 YNFKEQ. Trimming left V 0 bases short and J 9 bases short, with 9 bases between. This CDR3 has 13 amino acids. The CDR3 spells CASSQEGQLPQHF. For the CDR3, the DNA is TGTGCCAGCAGCCAAGAGGGGCAGTTGCCCCAGCATTTT.

Details on this clone: The junction shows a germline mismatch at one end, possibly a read error. V is TRBV6-1 and J is TRBJ2-3, with 8 bases fitting TRBD2. Germline lookup yields CDR1 MNHNS and CDR2 SASEGT. The CDR3 consists of 17 residues. The CDR3 loop reads CAISAGRGQASTDTQYF. CDR3 nucleotide sequence: TGTGCCATCAGTGCCGGGAGGGGCCAGGCTAGCACAGATACGCAGTATTTT.